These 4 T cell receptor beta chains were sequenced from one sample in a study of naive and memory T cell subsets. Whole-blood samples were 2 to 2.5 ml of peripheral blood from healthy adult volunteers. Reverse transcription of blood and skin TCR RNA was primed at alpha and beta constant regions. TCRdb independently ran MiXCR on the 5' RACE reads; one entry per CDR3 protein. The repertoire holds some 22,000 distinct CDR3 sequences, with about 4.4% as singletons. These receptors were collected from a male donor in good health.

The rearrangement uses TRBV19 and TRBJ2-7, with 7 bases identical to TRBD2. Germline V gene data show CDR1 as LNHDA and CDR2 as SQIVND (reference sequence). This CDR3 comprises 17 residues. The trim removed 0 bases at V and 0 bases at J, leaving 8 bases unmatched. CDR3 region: CASSIDRQAGSSYEQYF. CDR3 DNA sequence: TGTGCCAGTAGTATAGATCGACAAGCGGGGAGCTCCTACGAGCAGTACTTC.

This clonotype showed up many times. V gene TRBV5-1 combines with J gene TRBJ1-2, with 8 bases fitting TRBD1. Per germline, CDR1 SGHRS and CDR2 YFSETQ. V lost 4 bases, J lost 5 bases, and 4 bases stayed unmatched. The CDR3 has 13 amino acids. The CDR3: CASSQGAVYGYTF. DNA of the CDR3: TGCGCCAGCAGCCAGGGGGCTGTTTATGGCTACACCTTC.

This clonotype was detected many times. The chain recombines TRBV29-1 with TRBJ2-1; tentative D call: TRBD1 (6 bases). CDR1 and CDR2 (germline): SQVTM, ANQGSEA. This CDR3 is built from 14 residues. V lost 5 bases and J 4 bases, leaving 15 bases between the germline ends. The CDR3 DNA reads TGCAGCGTTCAGAGGGACAAGTTTTACAATGAGCAGTTCTTC. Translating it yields CSVQRDKFYNEQFF.

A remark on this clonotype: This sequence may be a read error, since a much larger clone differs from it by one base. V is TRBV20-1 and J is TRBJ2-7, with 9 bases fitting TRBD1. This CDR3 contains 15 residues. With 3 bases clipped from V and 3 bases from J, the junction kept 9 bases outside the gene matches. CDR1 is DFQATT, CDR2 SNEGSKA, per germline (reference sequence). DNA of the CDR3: TGCAGTGCTAGGGGAAGGACAGGGGTGGGCTACGAGCAGTACTTC. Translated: CSARGRTGVGYEQYF.